This T cell receptor beta chain appears in the sequencing data of a study of shared clonotypes between healthy human individuals. Positively selected for CCR7, the CD45RO-negative cells used as naive CD8 cells excluded terminally differentiated effector memory CD45RA+ cells. Germline CDR1 is SGHDT and CDR2 is YYEEEE. CDR3 length: 13 amino acids. Trimming left V 2 bases short and J 2 bases short, with 8 bases between. Sequenced by immunoSEQ multiplex PCR; TCRdb stores in-frame clones only, minus some. The sample carries about 2 million clones, less than 95% recorded once. The receptor comes from a man between 18 and 35 years old in good health. The chain is built from TRBV5-6 and TRBJ2-7, with D perhaps TRBD1 or TRBD2 (6 bases each). Sequencing was carried out using naive CD8+ T cells sorted from blood. CDR3 region: CASSLRGAYEQYF. The CDR3 DNA sequence: TGTGCCAGCAGCTTAAGGGGGGCCTACGAGCAGTACTTC.